The T cell receptor (beta chain) described here comes from a study of T cell responses to AZD1222 COVID-19 vaccine (dated by TCRdb to about 2021). Regarding the study in general: AZD1222 recipients whose second dose came at about 4 weeks and those whose second dose came at about 12 weeks were combined into one group, since spike-specific TCR depth and breadth did not differ between the two schedules. TCR sequencing covered over 230 trial participants: about 210 given two doses of AZD1222 and around 25 given two doses of MenACWY control vaccine. Trial participants were enrolled by age into 18-55, 56-69 and 70-plus year subgroups, with about 150, 28 and 57 TCR-sequenced participants respectively.

The full study reports these points: After two AZD1222 doses, spike-specific TCR breadth and depth were significantly higher than at day 0 and than in MenACWY recipients. Vaccine-associated CD4 TCRs spanned the whole spike protein, with dominant responses in regions 160-218 and 743-854. Conclusions about previously exposed vaccinees are limited, since just 5 to 7 AZD1222 recipients were seropositive for SARS-CoV-2 at baseline. Because no samples from the day 14 peak response were available, repertoires could be characterized only after the peak T cell response. The 56-69-year group was small, and its depth increase did not reach significance, likely because of low power. Epitopes outside the regions mutated in the B.1.351 and B.1.1.7 variants were reportedly recognized by nearly half of the unique spike-specific TCRs. Participants were mostly white British and included more females than males, and it was suggested by the authors that clonal diversity may have been underestimated.

The intended sense of this specimen's time point label: baseline before first vaccination. Vaccinee samples came from UK trials COV001 and COV002, including a single-blind randomized controlled phase 2/3 trial of AZD1222 (ChAdOx1 nCoV-19) in healthy adults. For TCRbeta chain sequencing, PBMC samples were collected from trial participants at day 0 and at day 28 after the second dose. Notes on this clone: This clone's antigen is unknown. No per-base quality is available; no much larger clone lies one base away.

There are 15 amino acids in the CDR3, from cysteine to phenylalanine inclusive. Solely the CDR3 DNA is kept, with 45 bases framed from the first base. The CDR1 and CDR2 encoded by the germline V gene (reference sequence) are SGHNT and YYREEE. V trim: 4 bases; J trim: 4 bases; unmatched bases: 9. The CDR3 regions of human TCRbeta chains were analyzed by immunosequencing. The authors processed their data as follows. Repertoire TCRs were checked for matches against a reference library of SARS-CoV-2-specific TCRs that had been generated using the MIRA antigen-specificity platform. Breadth was defined as the fraction of unique TCRs that were SARS-CoV-2-associated. Depth was defined as the fraction of total T cells that were SARS-CoV-2-associated. Using the MIRA data, each spike-specific TCR was mapped to the spike region that the TCR reacts to and placed in a CD4 or CD8 class. Log10-transformed breadth and depth values were compared by one-way ANOVA with Sidak's multiple comparisons tests. Not all clones reach the TCRdb copy of this immuneACCESS table, which keeps in-frame sequences only. Checked studies attribute under half of the gap to unresolved V genes and leave the rest unexplained. The DNA gave D and trimming, while V, J and clone size come from that table. The sample table contains 130,000 to 150,000 clones; only one count was recorded for 75% to 90% of them. About 1.5% of the sample is held by the ten biggest clonotypes.

The V gene is TRBV5-4 and the J gene is TRBJ2-5; 8 central bases correspond to TRBD1. This specimen consisted of peripheral blood, obtained on day 0 of AZD1222 vaccination. The TCR was taken from an adult in good health. The CDR3 here reads CASSTNPGGTETQYF. The nucleotide sequence reads TGTGCCAGCAGCACGAACCCAGGGGGCACAGAGACCCAGTACTTC.